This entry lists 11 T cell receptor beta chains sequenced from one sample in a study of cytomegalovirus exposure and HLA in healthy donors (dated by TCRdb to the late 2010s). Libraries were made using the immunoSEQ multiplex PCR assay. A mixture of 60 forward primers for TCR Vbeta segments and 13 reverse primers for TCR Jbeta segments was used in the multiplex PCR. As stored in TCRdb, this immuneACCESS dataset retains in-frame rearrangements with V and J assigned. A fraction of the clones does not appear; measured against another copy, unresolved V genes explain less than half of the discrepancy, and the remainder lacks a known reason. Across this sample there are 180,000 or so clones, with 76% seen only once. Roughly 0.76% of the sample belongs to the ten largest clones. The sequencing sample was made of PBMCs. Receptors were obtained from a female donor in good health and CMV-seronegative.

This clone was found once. The CDR3 is CASSFMTGETQYF. The CDR3 coding sequence is TGTGCCAGCAGTTTTATGACTGGGGAGACCCAGTACTTC. V usage is TRBV27 and J usage is TRBJ2-5; D not certain. Trimming took 3 bases from V and 5 from J, leaving 10 bases between them. Germline V gene data show CDR1 as MNHEY and CDR2 as SMNVEV (reference sequence). CDR3 size: 13 residues.

Written as DNA, the CDR3 is TGTGCCAGCTCACCAAGCGAGGCTTCGGCCACTGAAGCTTTCTTT. The encoded protein is CASSPSEASATEAFF. The rearrangement links TRBV18 to TRBJ1-1, with D unresolved. The germline gives CDR1 KGHSH, CDR2 LQKENI. CDR3 length: 15 residues. Trimming took 2 bases from V and 4 from J, leaving 14 bases between them.

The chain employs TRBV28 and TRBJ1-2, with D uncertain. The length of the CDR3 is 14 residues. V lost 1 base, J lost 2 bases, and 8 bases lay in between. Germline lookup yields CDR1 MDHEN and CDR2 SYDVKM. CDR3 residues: CASSLSAANYGYTF. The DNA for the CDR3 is TGTGCCAGCAGTTTATCGGCAGCGAACTATGGCTACACCTTC.

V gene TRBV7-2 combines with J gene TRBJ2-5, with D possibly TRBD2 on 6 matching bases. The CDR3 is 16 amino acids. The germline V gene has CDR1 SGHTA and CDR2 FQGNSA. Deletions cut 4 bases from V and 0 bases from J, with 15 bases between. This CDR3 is CASSSLPRRDQETQYF. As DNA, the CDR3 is TGTGCCAGCAGCTCCCTCCCTCGGAGGGACCAAGAGACCCAGTACTTC.

This CDR3 reads CASSPAGPSPQHF. The CDR3 region has the DNA TGTGCCAGCTCACCTGCGGGACCATCGCCCCAGCATTTT. This chain links TRBV18 with TRBJ1-5; weak D call: TRBD1 (5 bases). Germline lookup yields CDR1 KGHSH and CDR2 LQKENI. The V gene lost 3 bases and the J gene lost 9 bases, with 12 bases spanning the gap. The CDR3 is made up of 13 amino acids.

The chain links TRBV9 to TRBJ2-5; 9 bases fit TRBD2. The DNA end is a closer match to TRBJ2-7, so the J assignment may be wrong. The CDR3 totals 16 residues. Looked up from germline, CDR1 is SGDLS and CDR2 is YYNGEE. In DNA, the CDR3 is TGTGCCAGCAGCGTAGCACCCGGGACTAGCCTCGACGAGCAGTACTTC. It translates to CASSVAPGTSLDEQYF.

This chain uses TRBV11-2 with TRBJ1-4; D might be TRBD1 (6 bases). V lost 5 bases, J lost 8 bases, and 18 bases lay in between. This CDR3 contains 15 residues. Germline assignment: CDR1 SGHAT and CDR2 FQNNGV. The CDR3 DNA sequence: TGTGCCAGCAGCCCCCGGTTGGGGGCCGGCGAAAAACTGTTTTTT. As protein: CASSPRLGAGEKLFF. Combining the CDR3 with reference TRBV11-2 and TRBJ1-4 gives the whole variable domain EAGVAQSPRYKIIEKRQSVAFWCNPISGHATLYWYQQILGQGPKLLIQFQNNGVVDDSQLPKDRFSAERLKGVDSTLKIQPAKLEDSAVYLCASSPRLGAGEKLFFGSGTQLSVL.

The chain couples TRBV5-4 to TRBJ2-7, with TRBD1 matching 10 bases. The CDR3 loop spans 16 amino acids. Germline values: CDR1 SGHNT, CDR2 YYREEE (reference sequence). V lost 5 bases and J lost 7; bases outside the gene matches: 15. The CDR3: CASSSTDRGFLQEQYF. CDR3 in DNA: TGTGCCAGCAGTTCTACGGACAGGGGGTTTTTGCAGGAGCAGTACTTC.

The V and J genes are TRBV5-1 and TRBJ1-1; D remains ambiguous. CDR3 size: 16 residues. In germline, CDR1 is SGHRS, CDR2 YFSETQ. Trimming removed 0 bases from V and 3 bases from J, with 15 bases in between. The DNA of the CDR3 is TGCGCCAGCAGCTTGGCCGAGGGTGCCGGCTACACTGAAGCTTTCTTT. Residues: CASSLAEGAGYTEAFF.

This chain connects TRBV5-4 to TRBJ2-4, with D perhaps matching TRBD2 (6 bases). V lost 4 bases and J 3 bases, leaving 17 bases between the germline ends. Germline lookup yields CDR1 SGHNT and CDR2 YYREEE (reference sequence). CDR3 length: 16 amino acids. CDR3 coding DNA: TGTGCCAGCAGCCCGACACCTGGGACTGGCAAAAACATTCAGTACTTC. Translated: CASSPTPGTGKNIQYF.

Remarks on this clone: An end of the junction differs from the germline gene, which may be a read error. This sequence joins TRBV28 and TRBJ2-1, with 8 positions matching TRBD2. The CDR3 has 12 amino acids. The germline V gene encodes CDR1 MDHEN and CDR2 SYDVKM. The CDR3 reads CASSFAGGYRLF. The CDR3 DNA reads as TGTGCCAGCAGTTTCGCGGGGGGCTATCGTCTCTTC.